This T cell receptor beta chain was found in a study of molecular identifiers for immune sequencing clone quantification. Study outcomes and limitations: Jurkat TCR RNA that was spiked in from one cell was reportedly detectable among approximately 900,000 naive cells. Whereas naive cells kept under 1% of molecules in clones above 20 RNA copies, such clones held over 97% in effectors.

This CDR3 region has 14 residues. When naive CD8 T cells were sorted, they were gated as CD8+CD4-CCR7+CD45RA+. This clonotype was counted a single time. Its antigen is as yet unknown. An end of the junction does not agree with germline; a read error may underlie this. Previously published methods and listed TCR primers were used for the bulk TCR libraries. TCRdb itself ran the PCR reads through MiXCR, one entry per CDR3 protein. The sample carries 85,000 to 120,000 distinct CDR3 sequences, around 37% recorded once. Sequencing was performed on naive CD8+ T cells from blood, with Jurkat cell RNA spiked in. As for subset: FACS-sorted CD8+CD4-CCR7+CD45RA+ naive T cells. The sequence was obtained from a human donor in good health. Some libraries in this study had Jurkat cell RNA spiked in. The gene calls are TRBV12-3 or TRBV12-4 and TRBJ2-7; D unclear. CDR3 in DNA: TGTGCCAGCAGTCGAGACACCTCCTCCTACGAGCGGTACTTC. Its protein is CASSRDTSSYERYF.